The TCR beta chain described here comes from a study of a mutant IDH1 vaccine in newly diagnosed glioma. About the study: In some groups vaccination began 4-6 weeks post-radiotherapy; others received it with temozolomide. Patients were pretreated with radiotherapy, temozolomide, or both, mostly both.

Time point denoted: week 47, end of study. In every dose of vaccine, 300 ug of mutant IDH1 20-mer peptide was given alongside topical imiquimod. The repertoire was sequenced with immunoSEQ multiplex PCR; TCRdb's copy has only in-frame clones and lacks some. The sample includes fewer than 55,000 clones, approximately 64% of them seen just once. Of note for this clone: Its specificity is unknown.

Germline V lookup: CDR1 SGHRS, CDR2 YFSETQ. Trimming left V 4 bases short and J 7 bases short, with 14 bases between. The CDR3 has 13 residues. The sequence came from a man aged 35 to 55 with glioma. Some clones in this sample may be carry-over from other donors' samples. The sequencing here drew on peripheral blood mononuclear cells (PBMCs), taken from a glioma patient whose treatment included an IDH1 peptide vaccine. The chain links TRBV5-1 to TRBJ1-2; D uncertain. CDR3 DNA sequence: TGCGCCAGCAGCAGCGGGTCTGGGCTTGGCTACACCTTC. This sequence encodes CASSSGSGLGYTF.